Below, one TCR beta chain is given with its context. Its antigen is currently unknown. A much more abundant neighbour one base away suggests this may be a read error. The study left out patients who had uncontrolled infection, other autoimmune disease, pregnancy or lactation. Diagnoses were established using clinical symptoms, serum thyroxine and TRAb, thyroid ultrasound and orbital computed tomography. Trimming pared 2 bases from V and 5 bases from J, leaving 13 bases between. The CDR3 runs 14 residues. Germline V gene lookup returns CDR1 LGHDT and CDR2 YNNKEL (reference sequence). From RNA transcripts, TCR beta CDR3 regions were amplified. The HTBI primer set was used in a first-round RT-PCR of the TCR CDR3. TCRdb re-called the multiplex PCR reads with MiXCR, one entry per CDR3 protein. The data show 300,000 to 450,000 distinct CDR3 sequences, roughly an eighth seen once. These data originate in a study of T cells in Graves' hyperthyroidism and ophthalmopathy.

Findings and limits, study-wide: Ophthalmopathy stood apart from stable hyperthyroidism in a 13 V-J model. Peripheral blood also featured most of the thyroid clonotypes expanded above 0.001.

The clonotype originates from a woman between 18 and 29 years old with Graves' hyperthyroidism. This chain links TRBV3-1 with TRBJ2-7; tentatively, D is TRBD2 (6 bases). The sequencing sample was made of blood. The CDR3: CASSQSHGGNEQYF. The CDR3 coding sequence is TGTGCCAGCAGCCAAAGTCACGGGGGTAACGAGCAGTACTTC.